This record covers a single T cell receptor (beta chain). This entry is derived from a study of T cell responses to AZD1222 COVID-19 vaccine. TCRdb keeps only in-frame clones here, not all; method: immunoSEQ multiplex PCR. The sample includes roughly 110,000 clones, around 90% of them seen just once. The CDR3 sequence is 16 residues long. Trimming removed 2 bases from V and 8 bases from J; junction bases left unmatched: 14. Germline CDR1 and CDR2: MNHEY and SMNVEV (reference sequence). The clonotype originates from an adult in good health. The chain links TRBV27 to TRBJ1-1; 7 bases map to TRBD1. The source was peripheral blood, collected on day 0 of AZD1222 vaccination. The CDR3 nucleotides read TGTGCCAGCAGTTTAAACGGTGAGAGAGGGGGCGTGGAAGCTTTCTTT. Its translation is CASSLNGERGGVEAFF.